The clone carrying this T cell receptor (beta chain) has just a few counts. Its antigen remains unidentified. These data are taken from a study of T-cell memory formation after mild COVID-19. The study, taken as a whole, reports: Second-wave clones with a day 37 peak had unconfirmed SARS-CoV-2 specificity. Contracting CD8+ clones were enriched in EMRA, CD4+ mainly in CM and EM.

One entry per CDR3 protein, called by TCRdb with MiXCR from the 5' RACE reads. The table records hundreds of thousands of distinct CDR3 sequences, 25% of them present only once. V shed 4 bases, J shed 6 bases, and the junction held 15 bases outside the gene matches. CDR1 SGHAT and CDR2 FQNNGV come from the germline V gene. The CDR3 has 17 residues. Material for sequencing was PBMCs or a T cell subset sorted from them (not recorded which). The rearrangement joins TRBV11-2 to TRBJ2-7, with 10 bases fitting TRBD1. The origin of this receptor is an adult woman who had mild COVID-19 (a few samples of this study predate the infection). Cell type and time point are not known. In DNA, the CDR3 is TGTGCCAGCAGCTCCCGAAACCCCTACGGACAGGGGGGCGAGCAGTACTTC. Its translation: CASSSRNPYGQGGEQYF.